The T cell receptor (beta chain) under discussion was sequenced for a study of blood T cell repertoires in COVID-19. Sequencing was performed with immunoSEQ multiplex PCR; in TCRdb, only in-frame clones are kept and a portion is missing. Of over 25,000 clones listed, around nine tenths are singletons. Germline V gene sequence: CDR1 SGHRS, CDR2 YFSETQ. After removal of 2 bases from V and 6 bases from J, the junction contained 2 bases not matched to a gene. This CDR3 region has 15 residues. This sequence joins TRBV5-1 and TRBJ2-2; 12 positions agree with TRBD2. The receptor was derived from a man aged 70-80 years with active or convalescent COVID-19. The material sequenced was peripheral blood. The CDR3 region is CASSLRLAGAGELFF. The DNA for the CDR3 is TGCGCCAGCAGCTTAAGACTAGCGGGGGCCGGGGAGCTGTTTTTT.